One and the same sample provided the 6 T cell receptor beta chains below, sequenced in a study of blood T cell repertoires in COVID-19 (dated by TCRdb to the early 2020s). Libraries were constructed by the immunoSEQ multiplex PCR assay. What TCRdb holds here is the immuneACCESS table cut down to in-frame rearrangements. Part of the clones is not present; checked against another copy, under half of the missing clones reflect an unresolved V gene, and the others are unexplained. The sample contains fewer than 400,000 clones, approximately 91% of them found a single time. The top ten constitute about 5.2% of the sample. Sequencing was done on a sample of PBMCs or T cells enriched from blood (not recorded which). Receptors were obtained from a man aged 55 to 70 who had recovered from COVID-19.

The CDR3, as DNA: TGTGCCAGCAGCCACCCCCGGGACATCTCCTACGAGCAGTACTTC. This translates into CASSHPRDISYEQYF. V is TRBV7-2 and J is TRBJ2-7, with D tentatively TRBD1 (6 bases). The CDR3 is made up of 15 amino acids. The germline V gene encodes CDR1 SGHTA and CDR2 FQGNSA. Trimming took 5 bases from V and 0 from J, leaving 14 bases between them.

The CDR3 is CASSELMAGGLFF. The CDR3 DNA is TGTGCCAGCAGTGAATTAATGGCCGGGGGACTGTTTTTT. J is TRBJ1-4 and V is TRBV25-1; possible D gene TRBD1, 5 bases. V shed 1 base and J shed 13 bases, with 13 bases lying between them. CDR3 length: 13 residues. Germline assignment: CDR1 MGHDK and CDR2 SYGVNS. Full variable domain (rest looked up from reference TRBV25-1 and TRBJ1-4): EADIYQTPRYLVIGTGKKITLECSQTMGHDKMYWYQQDPGMELHLIHYSYGVNSTEKGDLSSESTVSRIRTEHFPLTLESARPSHTSQYLCASSELMAGGLFFGSGTQLSVL.

The V and J genes are TRBV25-1 and TRBJ1-5; possibly TRBD1 for D (6 bases). Per germline, CDR1 MGHDK and CDR2 SYGVNS. Trimming took off 5 bases at V and 5 bases at J, with 19 bases between the two ends. The CDR3 covers 16 residues. The CDR3 region has the DNA TGTGCCAGCAGTAGGGGGGGCCTCGCCAATGATCAGCCCCAGCATTTT. Protein: CASSRGGLANDQPQHF.

The chain employs TRBV9 and TRBJ2-5; 10 bases are shared with TRBD2. Germline V gene lookup returns CDR1 SGDLS and CDR2 YYNGEE. V lost 4 bases and J lost 5; bases outside the gene matches: 8. This CDR3 comprises 15 residues. Here the CDR3 DNA reads TGTGCCAGCAGCCCCCTAGCGGGAGTAAGGGAGACCCAGTACTTC. This encodes CASSPLAGVRETQYF.

This clone was observed a few times. The rearrangement links TRBV24-1 to TRBJ2-1; TRBD2 aligns across 11 bases. The CDR3 length is 14 residues. With V trimmed by 9 bases and J by 4 bases, 4 bases remained unmatched. Germline loops: CDR1 KGHDR, CDR2 SFDVKD. CDR3 residues: CATSTSGIYNEQFF. The CDR3 region has the DNA TGTGCCACCTCGACTAGCGGGATTTACAATGAGCAGTTCTTC.

Regarding this clone: This sample also contains other DNA sequences that code for the same CDR3. This chain connects TRBV5-1 to TRBJ1-5, with 10 positions matching TRBD1. Per the germline V gene, CDR1 is SGHRS and CDR2 is YFSETQ. The V and J ends lost 4 bases and 4 bases, in that order; junction bases with no gene match: 5. The CDR3 runs to 15 residues. The chain's CDR3 is CASSPGTGVNQPQHF. The CDR3 nucleotides read TGCGCCAGCAGCCCAGGGACAGGGGTAAATCAGCCCCAGCATTTT.